The next 18 T cell receptor beta chains were all read from a single sample in a study of blood T cell repertoires in COVID-19 (dated by TCRdb to about 2020). Libraries were built with the immunoSEQ multiplex PCR assay. This immuneACCESS table, as held by TCRdb, lists in-frame sequences with V and J called but not all clones. Of the missing ones, under half trace to an unresolved V gene in checked studies; the others have no known cause. The sample profile shows 180,000 or so clones; approximately 85% of them were found once. Around 3.3% of the sample is taken by the ten largest. Input material: peripheral blood. Every receptor here comes from a man aged 55 to 69 with acute or convalescent COVID-19.

V and J are TRBV18 and TRBJ2-1, with 11 bases lining up with TRBD2. V lost 5 bases and J lost 5; bases outside the gene matches: 5. The CDR3 covers 15 residues. From germline, CDR1 is KGHSH and CDR2 LQKENI. This chain's CDR3 is CASSSLAGVNNEQFF. CDR3 DNA: TGTGCCAGCTCATCACTAGCGGGAGTCAACAATGAGCAGTTCTTC. Complete variable domain (other parts from reference TRBV18 and TRBJ2-1): NAGVMQNPRHLVRRRGQEARLRCSPMKGHSHVYWYRQLPEEGLKFMVYLQKENIIDESGMPKERFSAEFPKEGPSILRIQQVVRGDSAAYFCASSSLAGVNNEQFFGPGTRLTVL.

This rearrangement joins TRBV27 to TRBJ2-3, with 8 bases aligning to TRBD2. Per germline, CDR1 MNHEY and CDR2 SMNVEV (reference sequence). With V trimmed by 7 bases and J by 2 bases, 5 bases remained unmatched. CDR3 length: 14 residues. CDR3 sequence reads: CASKAGGPTDTQYF. CDR3 bases: TGTGCCAGCAAGGCGGGAGGACCCACAGATACGCAGTATTTT.

This rearrangement joins TRBV7-3 to TRBJ2-7; 12 bases match TRBD2. The trim removed 5 bases at V and 6 bases at J, leaving 8 bases unmatched. The CDR3 has 15 amino acids. The germline CDR1 and CDR2 sequences are SGHTA and FQGTGA. The CDR3 nucleotides read TGTGCCAGCAGCCCTAGCGGGAGGGCCGTTTCCGAGCAGTACTTC. Translating gives CASSPSGRAVSEQYF.

Ten or more counts support this clone. The chain uses TRBV3-1 (or the pseudogene TRBV3-2) and TRBJ2-3, with D possibly matching TRBD1 (6 bases). Looked up from germline, CDR1 is LGHDT and CDR2 is YNNKEL (reference sequence). V was shortened by 4 bases and J by 8 bases, with 13 bases between the two germline ends. The CDR3 sequence is 13 residues long. The CDR3, as DNA: TGTGCCAGCAGCCCCGACAGGCTGGGTACGCAGTATTTT. Amino acids: CASSPDRLGTQYF.

The chain has TRBV3-1 (or the pseudogene TRBV3-2) and TRBJ2-6; 10 nucleotides line up with TRBD1. Germline lookup yields CDR1 LGHDT and CDR2 YNNKEL (reference sequence). The CDR3 sequence is 19 residues long. The ends lost 4 bases at V and 3 bases at J; junction bases unmatched: 12. The CDR3 region has the DNA TGTGCCAGCAGCCCCCATTGGAGACAGGGGGCGCGTGGGGCCAACGTCCTGACTTTC. This codes for CASSPHWRQGARGANVLTF.

Only a few counts were recorded for this clone. The chain combines TRBV27 with TRBJ1-6; D is possibly TRBD1 (5 bases). The V end lost 8 bases, the J end lost 13 bases, and 15 bases lay between the germline ends. The CDR3 is made up of 12 amino acids. The V gene's germline CDR1 is MNHEY and CDR2 SMNVEV (reference sequence). CDR3 residues: CASADPGTPLHF. The CDR3 DNA follows: TGTGCCAGCGCAGACCCGGGGACTCCCCTCCACTTT.

With regard to this clone: In the same sample, other DNA sequences code for this CDR3. This chain uses TRBV4-1 with TRBJ1-5; D perhaps matches TRBD1 (5 bases). The CDR3 spans 14 residues. The V gene lost 4 bases and the J gene lost 4 bases, with 11 bases spanning the gap. Germline values: CDR1 MGHRA, CDR2 YSYEKL. The CDR3 is CASSPQGGNQPQHF. The CDR3 nucleotides read TGCGCCAGCAGCCCTCAGGGTGGGAATCAGCCCCAGCATTTT.

V usage is TRBV21-1 and J usage is TRBJ2-3; TRBD2 reflects the table's D call only, with no check against the DNA. TRBV21-1 is a recognized pseudogene. CDR3 size: 16 residues. CDR3 in amino acids: CASSKAGTSGTDTQYF. The CDR3 nucleotides read TGTGCCAGCAGCAAAGCGGGGACTAGCGGGACAGATACGCAGTATTTT.

CDR3 residues: CASSIWAGANNEQFF. CDR3 sequence (DNA): TGTGCCAGTAGTATCTGGGCGGGAGCCAACAATGAGCAGTTCTTC. This chain uses TRBV19 with TRBJ2-1; TRBD2 agrees at 7 bases. The V gene's germline CDR1 is LNHDA and CDR2 SQIVND (reference sequence). Trimming cost V 3 bases and J 5 bases; bases outside gene matches: 7. CDR3 size: 15 residues. Full variable domain (missing parts from reference TRBV19 and TRBJ2-1): DGGITQSPKYLFRKEGQNVTLSCEQNLNHDAMYWYRQDPGQGLRLIYYSQIVNDFQKGDIAEGYSVSREKKESFPLTVTSAQKNPTAFYLCASSIWAGANNEQFFGPGTRLTVL.

The chain combines TRBV9 with TRBJ2-3; weak D call: TRBD2 (7 bases). Trimming took 0 bases from V and 3 from J, leaving 11 bases between them. CDR3 length equals 15 residues. The germline gives CDR1 SGDLS, CDR2 YYNGEE. The CDR3 DNA reads TGTGCCAGCAGCGTAGGGGGGGGCTGGACAGATACGCAGTATTTT. Translation: CASSVGGGWTDTQYF.

This clone has a single count. J is TRBJ2-3 and V is TRBV7-2; TRBD2 matches at 7 bases. V was pared by 0 bases and J by 3 bases, with 3 bases of the junction left unmatched. The V gene's germline CDR1 is SGHTA and CDR2 FQGNSA. The CDR3 spans 15 residues. CDR3 coding DNA: TGTGCCAGCAGCTTAGCGGGAGGGCCTACAGATACGCAGTATTTT. It encodes CASSLAGGPTDTQYF.

The genes are TRBV3-1 (or the pseudogene TRBV3-2) and TRBJ2-1; 8 positions agree with TRBD2. J lost 4 bases, V lost 8 bases, and 16 bases had no gene match. Germline loops: CDR1 LGHDT, CDR2 YNNKEL (reference sequence). The CDR3 loop spans 17 amino acids. CDR3 sequence reads: CASRLGAGGPGYNEQFF. In DNA form, the CDR3 reads TGTGCCAGCCGCCTGGGGGCGGGGGGCCCGGGATACAATGAGCAGTTCTTC.

The chain has TRBV6-4 and TRBJ1-2; 11 nucleotides align to TRBD1. Germline V gene sequence: CDR1 MRHNA, CDR2 SNTAGT. Trimming at V came to 6 bases and at J to 4 bases, leaving 4 bases not matched to a gene. The CDR3 contains 14 residues. The CDR3 reads CASRRTGGVYGYTF. CDR3 coding DNA: TGTGCCAGCAGAAGGACAGGGGGCGTCTATGGCTACACCTTC.

This clone occurred once. The gene calls are TRBV5-1 and TRBJ1-2; 9 positions match TRBD1. Germline CDR1 reads SGHRS; CDR2 reads YFSETQ. CDR3 length equals 16 residues. J lost 2 bases, V lost 4 bases, and 9 bases had no gene match. DNA for the CDR3: TGCGCCAGCAGCCGGGAGGGACAGGGTATCAACTATGGCTACACCTTC. Protein sequence: CASSREGQGINYGYTF.

The chain has TRBV3-1 (or the pseudogene TRBV3-2) and TRBJ1-4; 8 nucleotides match TRBD1. Germline V gene sequence: CDR1 LGHDT, CDR2 YNNKEL (reference sequence). This CDR3 comprises 14 residues. J lost 7 bases, V lost 6 bases, and 7 bases had no gene match. The CDR3 DNA sequence: TGTGCCAGCAGGCTCACAGGGGGAGGTGAAAAACTGTTTTTT. It encodes CASRLTGGGEKLFF.

The CDR3 sequence: CASSLLAGADYGYTF. CDR3 bases: TGTGCCAGCAGCTTACTGGCAGGGGCGGACTATGGCTACACCTTC. The chain recombines TRBV7-3 with TRBJ1-2; a weak D match, TRBD1 (6 bases). The length of the CDR3 is 15 residues. Deletions cut 2 bases from V and 3 bases from J, with 13 bases between. The germline gives CDR1 SGHTA, CDR2 FQGTGA.

The chain links TRBV5-1 to TRBJ2-7; weak D call: TRBD2 (6 bases). V lost 7 bases to trimming and J lost 2 bases, with 19 bases between them. Germline CDR1 is SGHRS and CDR2 is YFSETQ. This CDR3 has 15 residues. The CDR3 coding sequence is TGCGCCAGCCACGGGGATGTAGCGGATACCTACGAGCAGTACTTC. This translates into CASHGDVADTYEQYF.

The chain uses TRBV5-1 and TRBJ2-3, with a possible D match to TRBD1 (5 bases). The CDR3 length is 15 residues. The ends were cut back, 4 bases at V and 4 bases at J, with 16 bases in the middle. Germline V CDR1 and CDR2: SGHRS, YFSETQ. In DNA form, the CDR3 reads TGCGCCAGCAGCCCGACGACAGCCTGGGCAGATACGCAGTATTTT. It is translated as CASSPTTAWADTQYF.